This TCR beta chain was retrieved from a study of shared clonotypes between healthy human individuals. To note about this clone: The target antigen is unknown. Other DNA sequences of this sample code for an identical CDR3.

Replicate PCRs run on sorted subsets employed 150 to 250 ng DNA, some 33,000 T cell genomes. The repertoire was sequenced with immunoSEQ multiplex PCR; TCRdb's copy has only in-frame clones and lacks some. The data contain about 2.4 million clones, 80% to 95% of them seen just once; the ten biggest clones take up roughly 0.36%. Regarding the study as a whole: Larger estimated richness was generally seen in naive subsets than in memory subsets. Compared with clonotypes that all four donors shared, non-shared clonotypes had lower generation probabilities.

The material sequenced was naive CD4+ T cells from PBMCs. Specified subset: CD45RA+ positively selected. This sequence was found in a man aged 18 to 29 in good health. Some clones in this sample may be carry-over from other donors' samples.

In nucleotides, the CDR3 is TGTGCCAGCAGTTCCGGGACAGCCTATGGCTACACCTTC. Its protein product is CASSSGTAYGYTF. This rearrangement joins TRBV28 to TRBJ1-2, with 7 bases identical to TRBD1. Germline-derived CDR1 and CDR2 are MDHEN and SYDVKM. V dropped 4 bases and J dropped 4; count of bases not matched to a gene: 3. The CDR3 consists of 13 residues.